The TCR beta chain described here comes from a study of blood T cells in healthy people across ages. A second PCR, run for about 7 to 12 cycles, used a sample-barcoded 5' primer plus a J-beta primer mix. Each cDNA molecule, via a template-switch adaptor with 12 random nucleotides, was tagged. TCRdb fed the 5' RACE reads into MiXCR, producing one record per CDR3 protein. The table has around 800,000 distinct CDR3 sequences, around a quarter seen once. V lost 5 bases and J lost 5, with 13 bases in between. Per germline, CDR1 SQVTM and CDR2 ANQGSEA. The CDR3 is made up of 13 amino acids. Isolated per sample were at least 6 million PBMCs. The same sample was also studied in work on T cells of mothers and their children. That work adds: It was related mother-child pairs that showed slightly higher overlap than unrelated pairs, without reaching significance.

The sequence was collected from a boy between 10 and 17 years old in good health. The sample consisted of blood. The genes are TRBV29-1 and TRBJ2-1; D not resolved. For the CDR3, the DNA is TGCAGCGTTTCGTCCTCTGGCAACAATGAGCAGTTCTTC. The encoded protein is CSVSSSGNNEQFF.